This T cell receptor beta chain was found in a study of blood T cell repertoires in COVID-19. Study as a whole: In each case, the material was cDNA or gDNA derived from T cells, B-cell-depleted T cells, or PBMCs.

Individuals drawn from about 26 US areas were about 18 to 95 years old. Each participant's cohort was designated according to participant-reported clinical history. Among Cohort 3 donors, those recovered had two negative PCRs, clearance, or symptom resolution. TCRdb keeps only in-frame clones here, not all; method: immunoSEQ multiplex PCR. Seen here are roughly 280,000 clones, roughly 91% observed once, and the top ten hold 1.5% to 2%. The germline CDR1 and CDR2 sequences are KGHSH and LQKENI. V lost 2 bases and J 7 bases, leaving 14 bases between the germline ends. The CDR3 length is 14 residues. The sequenced sample consisted of PBMCs or T cells enriched from blood (not recorded which). This chain joins TRBV18 and TRBJ1-1; the D gene is possibly TRBD1 (5 bases). This sequence originates from an older woman who had recovered from COVID-19. The CDR3 sequence is CASSPYSGSSEAFF. CDR3 nucleotides: TGTGCCAGCTCACCATATTCAGGGTCCAGTGAAGCTTTCTTT.